This TCR beta chain is drawn from a study of T-cell reconstitution after alpha-beta-depleted transplantation in children. The germline CDR1 and CDR2 sequences are SGHDT and YYEEEE. Trimming at V came to 5 bases and at J to 9 bases, leaving 5 bases not matched to a gene. The CDR3 contains 12 residues. It was with unique molecular identifiers that the TCRbeta library was prepared. MiXCR was run by TCRdb on the PCR reads, yielding one entry per CDR3 protein. The data contain 100,000 to 150,000 distinct CDR3 sequences, more than 20% of them singletons. This clonotype turned up a few times. The chain has TRBV5-6 and TRBJ2-1, with 7 bases identical to TRBD2. The specimen was PBMCs, mostly from graft donor cells, collected 180 days after TCRalphabeta/CD19-depleted stem cell transplant. The clonotype comes from a male patient aged 2 to 9 who had a stem cell transplant for chronic granulomatous disease, so the T cells may come from the graft donor. The CDR3 is CASSTGLSEQFF. CDR3 in DNA: TGTGCCAGCAGTACGGGACTAAGTGAGCAGTTCTTC.